This T cell receptor beta chain was obtained from a study of blood T cells in healthy people across ages. Combining a sample-barcoded 5' primer with a J-beta primer mix, a second PCR ran for roughly 7 to 11 cycles. TCRdb re-called the 5' RACE reads with MiXCR, one entry per CDR3 protein. Of some 800,000 distinct CDR3 sequences in the sample, 20% to 25% were seen once. Germline V lookup: CDR1 PRHDT, CDR2 FYEKMQ (reference sequence). This CDR3 comprises 14 residues. V lost 4 bases and J 6 bases, leaving 12 bases between the germline ends. The data were also submitted as part of a second study, on T cells of mothers and their children.

The chain links TRBV13 to TRBJ1-4, with D tentatively TRBD1 (5 bases). Material for sequencing was blood. This sequence originates from a boy between 10 and 17 years old in good health. In DNA form, the CDR3 reads TGTGCCAGCAGCTCGGGACTCATTCATGAAAAACTGTTTTTT. Its protein product is CASSSGLIHEKLFF.